This T cell receptor beta chain is from a study of stem cell transplantation in POMP-related autoinflammatory disease. Across the study: Before transplant: CD4+ naive skewing, low CD8+ proportions, reduced cytokine secretion. Notes on the study in general: Unique TRB V-J gene pairings were limited in number in patients with PRAID.

Sequencing used immunoSEQ multiplex PCR; TCRdb keeps in-frame clones, though not all of them. Seen here are roughly 70,000 clones, approximately 91% observed once, and the top ten hold about 0.66%. Trimming removed 1 base at V and 5 bases at J, with 7 bases between. The CDR3 is 13 residues long. Germline V gene lookup returns CDR1 SGHTA and CDR2 FQGNSA. Note on this clone: Its antigen is not known.

Sequencing used CD4+ T cells from PBMCs, obtained after stem cell transplantation. This chain connects TRBV7-2 to TRBJ2-3; D is unresolved. This TCR was sampled from a human patient with POMP-related autoinflammation and immune dysregulation (PRAID). Some T cells here may be from the graft donor. Written as DNA, the CDR3 is TGTGCCAGCAGCTTAGGGTTCGGAGATACGCAGTATTTT. Amino acids: CASSLGFGDTQYF.